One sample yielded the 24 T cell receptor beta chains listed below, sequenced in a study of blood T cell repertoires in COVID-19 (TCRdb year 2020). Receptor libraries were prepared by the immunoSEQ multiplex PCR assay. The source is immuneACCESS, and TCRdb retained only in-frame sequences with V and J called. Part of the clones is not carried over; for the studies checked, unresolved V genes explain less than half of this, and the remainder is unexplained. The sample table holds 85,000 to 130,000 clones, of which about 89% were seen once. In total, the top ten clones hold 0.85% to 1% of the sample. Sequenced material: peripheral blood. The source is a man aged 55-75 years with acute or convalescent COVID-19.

This CDR3 reads CASLGNEQFF. CDR3 sequence (DNA): TGTGCCAGCCTCGGTAATGAGCAGTTCTTC. The V and J genes are TRBV25-1 and TRBJ2-1; D remains ambiguous. V lost 8 bases and J 7 bases, leaving 6 bases between the germline ends. There are 10 residues in the CDR3. Germline CDR1 is MGHDK and CDR2 is SYGVNS.

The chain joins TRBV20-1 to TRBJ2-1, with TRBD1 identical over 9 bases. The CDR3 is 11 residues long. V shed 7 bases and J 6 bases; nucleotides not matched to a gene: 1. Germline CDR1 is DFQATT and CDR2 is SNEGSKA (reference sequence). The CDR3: CSGDRANEQFF. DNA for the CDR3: TGCAGTGGGGACAGGGCCAATGAGCAGTTCTTC.

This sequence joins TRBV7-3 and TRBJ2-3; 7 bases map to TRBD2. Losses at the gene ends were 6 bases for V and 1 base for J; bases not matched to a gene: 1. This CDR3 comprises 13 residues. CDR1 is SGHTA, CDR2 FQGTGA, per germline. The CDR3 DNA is TGTGCCAGCAGGGCGGGGGGCACAGATACGCAGTATTTT. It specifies CASRAGGTDTQYF.

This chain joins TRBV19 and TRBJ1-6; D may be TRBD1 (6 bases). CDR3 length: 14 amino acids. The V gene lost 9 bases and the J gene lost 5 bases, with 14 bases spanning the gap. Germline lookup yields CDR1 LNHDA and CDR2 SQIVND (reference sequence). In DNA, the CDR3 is TGTGCCAGCACTGCAGGGGACGATAATTCACCCCTCCACTTT. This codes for CASTAGDDNSPLHF.

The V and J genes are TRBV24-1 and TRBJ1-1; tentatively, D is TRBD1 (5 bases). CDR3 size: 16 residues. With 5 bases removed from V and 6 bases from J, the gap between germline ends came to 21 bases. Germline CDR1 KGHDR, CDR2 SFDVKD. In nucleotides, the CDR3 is TGTGCCACCAGTGCACCCACGGGGGGAGGTAGCGCTGAAGCTTTCTTT. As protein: CATSAPTGGGSAEAFF.

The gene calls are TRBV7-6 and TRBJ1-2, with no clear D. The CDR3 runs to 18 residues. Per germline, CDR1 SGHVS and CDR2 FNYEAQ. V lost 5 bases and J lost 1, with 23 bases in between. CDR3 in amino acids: CASSTHRRGSINNYGYTF. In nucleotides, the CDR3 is TGTGCCAGCAGCACACACCGCCGGGGATCCATTAATAACTATGGCTACACCTTC. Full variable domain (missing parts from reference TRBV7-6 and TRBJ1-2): GAGVSQSPRYKVTKRGQDVALRCDPISGHVSLYWYRQALGQGPEFLTYFNYEAQQDKSGLPNDRFSAERPEGSISTLTIQRTEQRDSAMYRCASSTHRRGSINNYGYTFGSGTRLTVV.

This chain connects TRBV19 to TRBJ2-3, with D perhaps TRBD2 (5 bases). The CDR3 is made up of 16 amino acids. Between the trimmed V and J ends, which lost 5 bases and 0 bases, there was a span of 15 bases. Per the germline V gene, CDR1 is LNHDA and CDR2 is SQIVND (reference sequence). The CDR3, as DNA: TGTGCCAGTAGTTCCCTGGCGGGCGCTAGCACAGATACGCAGTATTTT. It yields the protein CASSSLAGASTDTQYF.

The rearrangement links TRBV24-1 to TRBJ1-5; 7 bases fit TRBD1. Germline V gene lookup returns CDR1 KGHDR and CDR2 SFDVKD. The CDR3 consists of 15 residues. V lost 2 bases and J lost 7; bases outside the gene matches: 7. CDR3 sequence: CATSDSRRGKQPQHF. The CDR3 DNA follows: TGTGCCACCAGTGATTCACGCAGGGGGAAGCAGCCCCAGCATTTT.

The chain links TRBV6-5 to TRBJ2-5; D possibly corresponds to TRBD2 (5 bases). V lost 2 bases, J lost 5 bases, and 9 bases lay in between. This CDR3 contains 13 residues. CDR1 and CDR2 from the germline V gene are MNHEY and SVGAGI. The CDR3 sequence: CASSYGGSETQYF. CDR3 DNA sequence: TGTGCCAGCAGTTACGGCGGGTCGGAGACCCAGTACTTC.

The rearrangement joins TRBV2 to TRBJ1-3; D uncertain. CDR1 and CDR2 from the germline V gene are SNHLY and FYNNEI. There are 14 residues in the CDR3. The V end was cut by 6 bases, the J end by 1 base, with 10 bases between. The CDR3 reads CASRAGLSGNTIYF. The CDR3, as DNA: TGTGCCAGCAGAGCAGGCTTATCTGGAAACACCATATATTTT.

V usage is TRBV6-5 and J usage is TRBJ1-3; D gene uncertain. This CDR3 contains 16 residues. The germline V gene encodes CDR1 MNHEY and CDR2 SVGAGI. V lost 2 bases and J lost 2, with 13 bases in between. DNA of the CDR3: TGTGCCAGCAGTTACGCCCCCTGGAGGGCTGGAAACACCATATATTTT. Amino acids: CASSYAPWRAGNTIYF.

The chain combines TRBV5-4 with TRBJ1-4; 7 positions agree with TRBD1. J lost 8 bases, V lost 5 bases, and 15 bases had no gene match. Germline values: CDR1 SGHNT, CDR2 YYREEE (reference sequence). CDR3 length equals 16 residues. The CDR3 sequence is CASRDLQGPLWEKLFF. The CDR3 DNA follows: TGTGCCAGCAGAGACCTACAGGGGCCCCTTTGGGAAAAACTGTTTTTT.

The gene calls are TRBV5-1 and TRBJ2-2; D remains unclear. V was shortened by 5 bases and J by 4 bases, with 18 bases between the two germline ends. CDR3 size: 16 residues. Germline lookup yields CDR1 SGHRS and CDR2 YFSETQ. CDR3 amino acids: CASRSPGARSTGELFF. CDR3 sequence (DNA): TGCGCCAGCAGATCCCCCGGAGCCCGGAGCACCGGGGAGCTGTTTTTT.

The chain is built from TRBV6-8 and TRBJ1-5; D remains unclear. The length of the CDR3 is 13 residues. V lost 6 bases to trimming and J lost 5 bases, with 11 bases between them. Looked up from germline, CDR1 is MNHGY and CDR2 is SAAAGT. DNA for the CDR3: TGTGCCAGCAGCGCAGCGGTGGATCAGCCCCAGCATTTT. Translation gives CASSAAVDQPQHF.

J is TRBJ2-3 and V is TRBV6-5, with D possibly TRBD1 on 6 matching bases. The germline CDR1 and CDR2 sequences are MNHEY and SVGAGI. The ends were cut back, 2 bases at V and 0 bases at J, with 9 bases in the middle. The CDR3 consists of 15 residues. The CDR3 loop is CASSYQTGSTDTQYF. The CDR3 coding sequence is TGTGCCAGCAGTTACCAGACAGGCAGCACAGATACGCAGTATTTT.

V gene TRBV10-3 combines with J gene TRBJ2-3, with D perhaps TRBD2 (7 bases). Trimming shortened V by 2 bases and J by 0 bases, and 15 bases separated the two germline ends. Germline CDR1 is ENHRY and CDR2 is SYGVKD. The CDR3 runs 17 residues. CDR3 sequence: CAISEERDIASTDTQYF. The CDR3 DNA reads TGTGCCATCAGTGAGGAGCGGGACATCGCCAGCACAGATACGCAGTATTTT.

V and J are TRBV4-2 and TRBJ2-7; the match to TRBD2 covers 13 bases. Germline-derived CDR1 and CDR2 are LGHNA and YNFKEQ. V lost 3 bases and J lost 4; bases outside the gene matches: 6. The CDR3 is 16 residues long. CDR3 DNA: TGTGCCAGCAGCCATGAGGGGGGACTAGCGGGATACGAGCAGTACTTC. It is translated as CASSHEGGLAGYEQYF.

The CDR3 spells CAWSVPQGSRRSPLHF. The CDR3 nucleotides are TGTGCCTGGAGTGTACCCCAGGGCAGTCGGCGCTCACCCCTCCACTTT. V gene TRBV30 combines with J gene TRBJ1-6; tentative D call: TRBD1 (5 bases). The CDR3 runs 16 residues. V was trimmed by 0 bases and J by 10 bases, leaving 19 bases between them. The germline CDR1 and CDR2 sequences are GTSNPN and SVGIG (reference sequence).

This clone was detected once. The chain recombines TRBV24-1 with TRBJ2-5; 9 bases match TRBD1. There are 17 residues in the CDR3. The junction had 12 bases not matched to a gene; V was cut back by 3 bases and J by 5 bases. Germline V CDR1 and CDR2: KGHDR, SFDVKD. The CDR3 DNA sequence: TGTGCCACCAGTGATGGGGACAGGGAGGGGTTTAGGGAGACCCAGTACTTC. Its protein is CATSDGDREGFRETQYF.

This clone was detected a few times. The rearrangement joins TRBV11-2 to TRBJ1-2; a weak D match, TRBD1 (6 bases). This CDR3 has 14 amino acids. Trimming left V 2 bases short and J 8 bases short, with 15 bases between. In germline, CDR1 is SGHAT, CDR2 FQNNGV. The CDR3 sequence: CASSLWQGPEGYTF. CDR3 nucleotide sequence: TGTGCCAGCAGCTTATGGCAGGGGCCGGAGGGCTACACCTTC.

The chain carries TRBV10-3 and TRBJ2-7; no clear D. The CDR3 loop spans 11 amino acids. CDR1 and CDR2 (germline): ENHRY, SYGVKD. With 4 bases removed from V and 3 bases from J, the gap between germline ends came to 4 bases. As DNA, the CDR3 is TGTGCCATCAGTGGGAGCTACGAGCAGTACTTC. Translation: CAISGSYEQYF.

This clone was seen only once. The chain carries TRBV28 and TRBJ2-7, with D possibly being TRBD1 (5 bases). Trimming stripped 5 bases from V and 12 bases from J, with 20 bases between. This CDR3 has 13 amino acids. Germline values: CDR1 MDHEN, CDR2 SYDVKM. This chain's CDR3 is CASSQFSGYKAYV. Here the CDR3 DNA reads TGTGCCAGCAGTCAATTTTCAGGGTATAAAGCGTACGTC.

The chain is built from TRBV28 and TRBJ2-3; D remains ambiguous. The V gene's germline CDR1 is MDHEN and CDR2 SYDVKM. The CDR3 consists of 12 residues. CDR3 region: CGVTANSDTQYF. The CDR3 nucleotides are TGTGGGGTGACTGCAAATTCAGATACGCAGTATTTT.

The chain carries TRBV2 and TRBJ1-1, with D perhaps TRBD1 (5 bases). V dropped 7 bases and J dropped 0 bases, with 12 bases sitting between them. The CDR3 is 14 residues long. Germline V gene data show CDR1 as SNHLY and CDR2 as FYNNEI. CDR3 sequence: CASTQGRLNTEAFF. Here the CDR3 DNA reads TGTGCCAGCACCCAGGGCAGGCTGAACACTGAAGCTTTCTTT.